One and the same sample provided the 32 T cell receptor beta chains below, sequenced in a study of blood T cell repertoires in COVID-19. Method: immunoSEQ multiplex PCR; TCRdb's copy keeps in-frame clones and lacks some. The sample carries roughly 200,000 clones, 80% to 90% recorded once. Sequencing used peripheral blood. The receptors here all came from a woman aged 80 or over with active or convalescent COVID-19.

V usage is TRBV11-2 and J usage is TRBJ2-3; D unresolved. The CDR3 runs 14 residues. Germline CDR1 SGHAT, CDR2 FQNNGV. Trimming removed 0 bases from V and 2 bases from J, with 6 bases in between. The CDR3 coding sequence is TGTGCCAGCAGCTTAGATCTATCCACAGATACGCAGTATTTT. This codes for CASSLDLSTDTQYF.

The rearrangement uses TRBV10-3 and TRBJ2-2, with D possibly TRBD2 on 5 matching bases. The CDR3 is 13 amino acids. The V end lost 2 bases, the J end lost 6 bases, and 7 bases lay between the germline ends. Germline V lookup: CDR1 ENHRY, CDR2 SYGVKD. CDR3 region: CAISETLAGELFF. CDR3 sequence (DNA): TGTGCCATCAGTGAGACACTAGCCGGGGAGCTGTTTTTT.

This chain uses TRBV18 with TRBJ1-1; 10 bases map to TRBD1. The CDR3 consists of 13 residues. Germline V CDR1 and CDR2: KGHSH, LQKENI. J was trimmed by 8 bases and V by 3 bases; bases with no gene match: 3. CDR3 residues: CASSPRQGAEAFF. The CDR3, as DNA: TGTGCCAGCTCACCCCGACAGGGGGCGGAAGCTTTCTTT.

The gene calls are TRBV14 and TRBJ2-2, with 7 bases that match TRBD1. CDR3 length equals 18 residues. Trimming cost V 2 bases and J 0 bases; bases outside gene matches: 9. The germline CDR1 and CDR2 sequences are SGHDN and FVKESK. Here the CDR3 reads CASSQRRGQGSNTGELFF. The CDR3 DNA reads as TGTGCCAGCAGCCAAAGAAGGGGGCAGGGGTCGAACACCGGGGAGCTGTTTTTT.

The gene calls are TRBV3-1 (or the pseudogene TRBV3-2) and TRBJ2-5; 8 positions agree with TRBD2. V shed 3 bases and J 0 bases; nucleotides not matched to a gene: 6. The germline V gene has CDR1 LGHDT and CDR2 YNNKEL (reference sequence). The CDR3 is made up of 16 amino acids. The CDR3 nucleotides are TGTGCCAGCAGCCACCGCGGGGGGCCACACCAAGAGACCCAGTACTTC. Its translation is CASSHRGGPHQETQYF.

The CDR3 sequence is CASSTRTGGYNEQFF. CDR3 sequence (DNA): TGTGCCAGTAGTACCCGGACAGGGGGCTACAATGAGCAGTTCTTC. The V call is TRBV19, the J call TRBJ2-1, with 10 bases matching TRBD1. The CDR3 runs to 15 residues. J lost 3 bases, V lost 4 bases, and 3 bases had no gene match. From germline, CDR1 is LNHDA and CDR2 SQIVND (reference sequence).

This sequence joins TRBV5-4 and TRBJ2-3; D is possibly TRBD2 (7 bases). The CDR3 runs to 15 residues. The ends were cut back, 4 bases at V and 3 bases at J, with 15 bases in the middle. Germline lookup yields CDR1 SGHNT and CDR2 YYREEE (reference sequence). CDR3 amino acids: CASSLGGGDTDTQYF. The CDR3 DNA reads TGTGCCAGCAGCCTGGGAGGGGGAGATACAGATACGCAGTATTTT.

This clone has just one count. This sequence joins TRBV28 and TRBJ1-1, with D unresolved. CDR3 length: 13 residues. V dropped 3 bases and J dropped 1 base, with 6 bases sitting between them. Germline CDR1 reads MDHEN; CDR2 reads SYDVKM. In DNA, the CDR3 is TGTGCCAGCAGTTTGACACCGAACACTGAAGCTTTCTTT. It specifies CASSLTPNTEAFF.

The V and J genes are TRBV18 and TRBJ2-3; 7 nucleotides line up with TRBD2. J gave up 4 bases and V 6 bases, and 4 bases lay outside the gene matches. Per germline, CDR1 KGHSH and CDR2 LQKENI. The CDR3 is 13 amino acids. The CDR3 DNA reads TGTGCCAGCTCGCGGGACTACGCAGATACGCAGTATTTT. Translation: CASSRDYADTQYF.

The V and J genes are TRBV28 and TRBJ2-1; D not resolved. Trimming pared 1 base from V and 6 bases from J, leaving 4 bases between. The CDR3 is 12 amino acids. Germline V gene data show CDR1 as MDHEN and CDR2 as SYDVKM. The CDR3 DNA reads TGTGCCAGCAGTTTATTGAGCAATGAGCAGTTCTTC. Translation: CASSLLSNEQFF.

The chain uses TRBV18 and TRBJ2-1, with 10 nucleotides matching TRBD1. The V segment lost 6 bases and the J segment 9 bases; nucleotides outside the gene matches: 11. The length of the CDR3 is 15 residues. Germline V gives CDR1 KGHSH, CDR2 LQKENI. In DNA form, the CDR3 reads TGTGCCAGCTCTCCCTTGACAGGGGGCGGGGGTGAGCAGTTCTTC. This encodes CASSPLTGGGGEQFF. Using reference TRBV18 and TRBJ2-1 for the parts outside the CDR3, the full variable domain is NAGVMQNPRHLVRRRGQEARLRCSPMKGHSHVYWYRQLPEEGLKFMVYLQKENIIDESGMPKERFSAEFPKEGPSILRIQQVVRGDSAAYFCASSPLTGGGGEQFFGPGTRLTVL.

This clone has more than one count but fewer than ten. The chain has TRBV6-5 and TRBJ2-7; D perhaps matches TRBD2 (6 bases). Germline V gene lookup returns CDR1 MNHEY and CDR2 SVGAGI. There are 14 residues in the CDR3. The V gene lost 4 bases and the J gene lost 4 bases, with 14 bases spanning the gap. The CDR3 region is CASSLRGDRYEQYF. The CDR3 DNA sequence: TGTGCCAGCAGTTTGCGGGGAGATCGATACGAGCAGTACTTC.

J is TRBJ1-5 and V is TRBV19; TRBD1 matches at 8 bases. CDR1 LNHDA and CDR2 SQIVND come from the germline V gene (reference sequence). Losses at the gene ends were 3 bases for V and 2 bases for J; bases not matched to a gene: 9. This CDR3 spans 17 amino acids. CDR3 amino acids: CASSIKSGGKGNQPQHF. The CDR3 region has the DNA TGTGCCAGTAGTATTAAATCAGGGGGCAAGGGCAATCAGCCCCAGCATTTT.

The chain has TRBV27 and TRBJ1-1; 10 bases match TRBD1. The CDR3 spans 14 residues. J was trimmed by 5 bases and V by 7 bases; bases with no gene match: 7. CDR1 is MNHEY and CDR2 is SMNVEV in the germline V gene (reference sequence). Here the CDR3 DNA reads TGTGCCAGCACACGACAGGGGGCGCGAACTGAAGCTTTCTTT. The encoded protein is CASTRQGARTEAFF.

This chain joins TRBV12-2 and TRBJ2-2; the DNA was not compared with TRBD2, the D call given in the table. TRBV12-2 is tagged as a pseudogene. The CDR3 runs to 17 residues. CDR3 in DNA: TGTGCAAGTCGCTTAGCAAATGTAGCGGGGGATAACGGGGAGCTGTTTTTT. This translates into CASRLANVAGDNGELFF.

In its sample, this clone was seen once. The J gene is TRBJ2-1, the V gene TRBV10-1, with TRBD2 identical over 12 bases. The CDR3 is 16 amino acids. Germline V gene lookup returns CDR1 WNHNN and CDR2 SYGVQD (reference sequence). With 7 bases clipped from V and 9 bases from J, the junction kept 13 bases outside the gene matches. CDR3 residues: CASKSDSSGGACEQFF. CDR3 nucleotide sequence: TGCGCCAGCAAATCGGATTCTAGCGGGGGGGCTTGTGAGCAGTTCTTC.

The chain combines TRBV5-1 with TRBJ2-5; 9 bases map to TRBD2. J lost 0 bases, V lost 0 bases, and 15 bases had no gene match. CDR1 is SGHRS and CDR2 is YFSETQ in the germline V gene. The CDR3 has 20 residues. CDR3: CASSLVSSGIISSNQETQYF. For the CDR3, the DNA is TGCGCCAGCAGCTTGGTTTCTAGCGGGATCATTTCTTCCAACCAAGAGACCCAGTACTTC.

The chain is built from TRBV9 and TRBJ2-1; the match to TRBD2 covers 9 bases. Germline CDR1 SGDLS, CDR2 YYNGEE. The CDR3 runs to 15 residues. V lost 3 bases and J lost 4; bases outside the gene matches: 5. CDR3 sequence reads: CASSARLAEYNEQFF. CDR3 in DNA: TGTGCCAGCAGCGCCAGACTAGCGGAGTACAATGAGCAGTTCTTC.

The chain has TRBV7-8 and TRBJ1-2, with a possible D match to TRBD1 (6 bases). The CDR3 sequence is 17 residues long. V was pared by 5 bases and J by 0 bases, with 19 bases between. Germline V lookup: CDR1 SGHVS, CDR2 FQNEAQ. CDR3 sequence (DNA): TGTGCCAGCAGCGGAGGGGGGCGGACCCTCTCTAACTATGGCTACACCTTC. Translation: CASSGGGRTLSNYGYTF.

The rearrangement joins TRBV9 to TRBJ2-3; D remains unclear. Trimming took 0 bases from V and 0 from J, leaving 8 bases between them. This CDR3 contains 15 residues. CDR1 and CDR2 (germline): SGDLS, YYNGEE. CDR3 in amino acids: CASSVDPTSTDTQYF. Written as DNA, the CDR3 is TGTGCCAGCAGCGTAGACCCAACTAGCACAGATACGCAGTATTTT. Based on the CDR3 plus reference TRBV9 and TRBJ2-3, the full variable domain is DSGVTQTPKHLITATGQRVTLRCSPRSGDLSVYWYQQSLDQGLQFLIQYYNGEERAKGNILERFSAQQFPDLHSELNLSSLELGDSALYFCASSVDPTSTDTQYFGPGTRLTVL.

The chain uses TRBV3-1 (or the pseudogene TRBV3-2) and TRBJ1-1; D is possibly TRBD1 (5 bases). Trimming pared 6 bases from V and 7 bases from J, leaving 9 bases between. Germline V gene sequence: CDR1 LGHDT, CDR2 YNNKEL (reference sequence). The CDR3 is 11 amino acids. CDR3 amino acids: CASSRGIEAFF. The CDR3 DNA reads as TGTGCCAGCAGTCGGGGGATTGAAGCTTTCTTT.

The chain uses TRBV15 and TRBJ2-5; the D gene is possibly TRBD2 (6 bases). Germline V gene data show CDR1 as LNHNV and CDR2 as YYDKDF (reference sequence). This CDR3 has 18 residues. Trimming removed 0 bases at V and 1 base at J, with 18 bases between. CDR3 amino acids: CATSRDLNGGVTQETQYF. The CDR3, as DNA: TGTGCCACCAGCAGAGATCTAAATGGCGGGGTTACCCAAGAGACCCAGTACTTC.

This chain links TRBV15 with TRBJ1-5; D might be TRBD1 (5 bases). Germline V gene data show CDR1 as LNHNV and CDR2 as YYDKDF (reference sequence). V dropped 0 bases and J dropped 4 bases, with 16 bases sitting between them. The CDR3 spans 17 residues. Written as DNA, the CDR3 is TGTGCCACCAGCAGAGATAGGGGCAGGAGTGTGAATCAGCCCCAGCATTTT. Amino acids: CATSRDRGRSVNQPQHF. Supplemented by reference TRBV15 and TRBJ1-5, the full variable domain reads DAMVIQNPRYQVTQFGKPVTLSCSQTLNHNVMYWYQQKSSQAPKLLFHYYDKDFNNEADTPDNFQSRRPNTSFCFLDIRSPGLGDTAMYLCATSRDRGRSVNQPQHFGDGTRLSIL.

This chain links TRBV3-1 (or the pseudogene TRBV3-2) with TRBJ1-1, with D possibly being TRBD1 (5 bases). The V and J ends lost 2 bases and 9 bases respectively, with 13 bases between them. The CDR3 runs to 13 residues. Germline CDR1 and CDR2: LGHDT and YNNKEL (reference sequence). The CDR3 nucleotides read TGTGCCAGCAGCCAAAGCCGCGGACATAAAGCTTTCTTT. It yields the protein CASSQSRGHKAFF.

The J gene is TRBJ1-2, the V gene TRBV24-1; D is undetermined. Trimming stripped 1 base from V and 5 bases from J, with 4 bases between. CDR3 length equals 12 residues. Looked up from germline, CDR1 is KGHDR and CDR2 is SFDVKD. The CDR3 is CATSDFRYGYTF. CDR3 nucleotide sequence: TGTGCCACCAGTGATTTCCGGTATGGCTACACCTTC.

The genes are TRBV6-5 and TRBJ1-3; no clear D gene. Germline loops: CDR1 MNHEY, CDR2 SVGAGI. The V end lost 4 bases, the J end lost 4 bases, and 14 bases lay between the germline ends. The CDR3 spans 15 residues. The DNA of the CDR3 is TGTGCCAGCAGTTTACAGTCCTCGCCCGGAAACACCATATATTTT. Residues: CASSLQSSPGNTIYF.

CDR3 loop: CAWTPWGRGTDTQYF. In nucleotides, the CDR3 is TGTGCCTGGACTCCGTGGGGCAGGGGGACAGATACGCAGTATTTT. The genes are TRBV30 and TRBJ2-3; 7 bases map to TRBD1. The CDR3 consists of 15 residues. Per the germline V gene, CDR1 is GTSNPN and CDR2 is SVGIG (reference sequence). The ends lost 4 bases at V and 3 bases at J; junction bases unmatched: 10.

The chain uses TRBV6-1 and TRBJ1-2, with D perhaps matching TRBD1 (5 bases). Germline CDR1 MNHNS, CDR2 SASEGT. V lost 7 bases and J 1 base, leaving 13 bases between the germline ends. This CDR3 has 14 amino acids. CDR3 sequence (DNA): TGTGCCAGCACCTCCCCAGGGATTAACTATGGCTACACCTTC. Its translation is CASTSPGINYGYTF.

The chain joins TRBV19 to TRBJ1-3, with D tentatively TRBD1 (5 bases). The CDR3 totals 16 residues. With 6 bases removed from V and 0 bases from J, the gap between germline ends came to 15 bases. Germline CDR1 is LNHDA and CDR2 is SQIVND (reference sequence). CDR3 DNA sequence: TGTGCCAGTAGGCGGCAAGGACAAAACTCTGGAAACACCATATATTTT. It yields the protein CASRRQGQNSGNTIYF.

About this clone: A junction end diverges from the germline sequence, so it may reflect a read error. This chain joins TRBV28 and TRBJ1-5; D is unclear. The germline CDR1 and CDR2 sequences are MDHEN and SYDVKM. The CDR3 loop spans 14 amino acids. The CDR3 region is CATSGLYSNQPQHF. The CDR3 DNA is TGTGCCACCAGTGGACTCTATAGCAATCAGCCCCAGCATTTT.

The V call is TRBV6-2 or TRBV6-3, the J call TRBJ2-7, with 7 positions matching TRBD1. The germline gives CDR1 MNHEY, CDR2 SVGEGT. The J segment lost 0 bases and the V segment lost 2 bases, leaving 7 bases of the junction unmatched. The CDR3 has 16 amino acids. The DNA for the CDR3 is TGTGCCAGCAGTTACACTCCGACAGGGAGCTCCTACGAGCAGTACTTC. Translation: CASSYTPTGSSYEQYF.

V gene TRBV9 combines with J gene TRBJ2-5; TRBD1 matches 9 bases. Looked up from germline, CDR1 is SGDLS and CDR2 is YYNGEE. The trim removed 1 base at V and 4 bases at J, leaving 2 bases unmatched. The CDR3 length is 14 residues. CDR3 nucleotide sequence: TGTGCCAGCAGCGTAAGGACAGGGGTAGAGACCCAGTACTTC. It yields the protein CASSVRTGVETQYF.